Listed below are T cell receptor beta chains from one sample, sequenced in a study of T-cell memory formation after mild COVID-19. TCRdb processed the 5' RACE reads anew with MiXCR; each CDR3 protein has one entry. The sample consists of about 190,000 distinct CDR3 sequences, 27% of them appearing once. Sequencing used PBMCs or a T cell subset sorted from them (not recorded which). The receptors originated from an adult woman who had mild COVID-19 (a few samples of this study predate the infection). Cell type and time point are not known. Each CDR3 is given with its conserved first and last residue. D genes are given only for firm matches. The size of a clone is reported for some rows only, either as once, few or many, or as a class for expanded clones.

size,J,V,D,CDR3,DNA
NA,TRBJ1-6,TRBV10-3,NA,CAISERGGWDSPLHF,TGTGCCATCAGTGAGAGGGGGGGATGGGATTCACCCCTCCACTTT
few,TRBJ2-1,TRBV5-1,NA,CASSFVNEQFF,TGCGCCAGCAGCTTCGTGAATGAGCAGTTCTTC
NA,TRBJ2-3,TRBV5-6,NA,CASSLGVQSINTDTQYF,TGTGCCAGCAGCCTAGGGGTCCAGTCCATCAACACAGATACGCAGTATTTT
NA,TRBJ2-1,TRBV20-1,TRBD2,CSAREAGTSSYNEQFF,TGCAGTGCTAGAGAGGCCGGGACTAGCTCCTACAATGAGCAGTTCTTC
NA,TRBJ2-3,TRBV5-1,NA,CASSLVPGTDTQYF,TGCGCCAGCAGCTTGGTTCCGGGCACAGATACGCAGTATTTT
few,TRBJ1-2,TRBV6-5,TRBD1,CASRATGVVYGYTF,TGTGCCAGCAGAGCGACAGGGGTGGTCTATGGCTACACCTTC
few,TRBJ2-5,TRBV4-1,TRBD2,CASSQTLGGYQETQYF,TGCGCCAGCAGCCAAACGTTGGGGGGGTACCAAGAGACCCAGTACTTC
few,TRBJ2-2,TRBV7-3,NA,CASSWSTGELFF,TGTGCCAGCAGCTGGAGCACCGGGGAGCTGTTTTTT
few,TRBJ1-3,TRBV11-2,NA,CASSLMASESGNTIYF,TGTGCCAGCAGCTTAATGGCCAGCGAGAGTGGAAACACCATATATTTT
many,TRBJ2-7,TRBV5-6,TRBD1,CASNTGTVSYEQYF,TGTGCCAGCAACACCGGGACAGTCTCCTACGAGCAGTACTTC
NA,TRBJ2-7,TRBV20-1,NA,CSASNSPGPSSYEQYF,TGCAGTGCCAGTAACTCCCCGGGACCCAGCTCCTACGAGCAGTACTTC
NA,TRBJ2-7,TRBV4-1,TRBD1,CASSQEDRGQYEQYF,TGCGCCAGCAGCCAAGAGGACAGGGGGCAATACGAGCAGTACTTC
NA,TRBJ2-1,TRBV4-1,NA,CASSQGWLASSYNEQFF,TGCGCCAGCAGCCAAGGATGGTTGGCTAGCTCCTACAATGAGCAGTTCTTC
NA,TRBJ2-2,TRBV7-9,NA,CASSLFDTNGTGELFF,TGTGCCAGCAGCTTATTTGACACGAATGGAACCGGGGAGCTGTTTTTT
few,TRBJ2-1,TRBV23-1,TRBD1,CASSQSGQAYNEQFF,TGCGCCAGCAGTCAATCGGGACAGGCGTACAATGAGCAGTTCTTC
few,TRBJ2-3,TRBV4-2,NA,CASSLLAVGTTDTQYF,TGTGCCAGCAGCCTTTTAGCGGTTGGGACGACAGATACGCAGTATTTT
few,TRBJ2-7,TRBV20-1,NA,CSAREGVVGYYEQYF,TGCAGTGCTAGAGAAGGTGTGGTCGGATACTACGAGCAGTACTTC
few,TRBJ2-7,TRBV28,NA,CASSFRRNEQYF,TGTGCCAGCAGTTTTCGCAGGAACGAGCAGTACTTC
NA,TRBJ1-5,TRBV19,NA,CASSMRNQPQHF,TGTGCCAGTAGTATGCGCAATCAGCCCCAGCATTTT
few,TRBJ2-5,TRBV24-1,NA,CATSETYQETQYF,TGTGCCACCAGTGAAACTTACCAAGAGACCCAGTACTTC
NA,TRBJ2-1,TRBV4-2,NA,CASSHGLGNEQFF,TGTGCCAGCAGCCATGGACTCGGCAATGAGCAGTTCTTC
few,TRBJ1-2,TRBV4-1,NA,CASSQVTARNYGYTF,TGCGCCAGCAGCCAAGTAACAGCACGGAACTATGGCTACACCTTC
NA,TRBJ2-3,TRBV15,NA,CATAGQGGTDTQYF,TGTGCCACCGCAGGGCAGGGAGGAACAGATACGCAGTATTTT
few,TRBJ2-3,TRBV7-6,NA,CASSIKTASPTNTQYF,TGTGCCAGCAGCATCAAGACAGCCTCGCCCACGAATACGCAGTATTTT
NA,TRBJ1-4,TRBV15,TRBD1,CATSGTGAGVEKLFF,TGTGCCACCAGCGGAACAGGGGCGGGGGTTGAAAAACTGTTTTTT
NA,TRBJ2-7,TRBV2,NA,CVSRSAEQYF,TGTGTCAGCAGGTCGGCGGAGCAGTACTTC
few,TRBJ2-3,TRBV9,NA,CASGPVSTDTQYF,TGTGCCAGCGGACCTGTGAGCACAGATACGCAGTATTTT
NA,TRBJ2-3,TRBV14,TRBD2,CASSLKSQRGNISTDTQYF,TGTGCCAGCAGCCTCAAGTCCCAGCGGGGTAATATTAGTACAGATACGCAGTATTTT
NA,TRBJ2-6,TRBV4-1,NA,CASSHALQGAGANVLTF,TGCGCCAGCAGCCACGCCCTACAGGGTGCCGGGGCCAACGTCCTGACTTTC
NA,TRBJ2-3,TRBV5-5,TRBD2,CASSPRLAGAWGTDTQYF,TGTGCCAGCAGCCCGAGACTAGCGGGGGCCTGGGGGACAGATACGCAGTATTTT
NA,TRBJ1-1,TRBV15,TRBD1,CATSPPDRGGAFF,TGTGCCACCAGCCCTCCGGACAGGGGTGGAGCTTTCTTT
few,TRBJ2-2,TRBV4-1,NA,CASSRLTGELFF,TGCGCCAGCAGCCGATTAACCGGGGAGCTGTTTTTT
few,TRBJ2-1,TRBV12-3/TRBV12-4,TRBD2,CASSSVAGGPLSYNEQFF,TGTGCCAGCAGTTCTGTTGCGGGGGGGCCCTTATCCTACAATGAGCAGTTCTTC
NA,TRBJ1-1,TRBV5-1,TRBD1,CASSFGKQGAPSLNTEAFF,TGCGCCAGCAGCTTTGGGAAGCAGGGGGCCCCTAGTCTCAACACTGAAGCTTTCTTT
few,TRBJ2-6,TRBV5-6,NA,CASSLEGPGANVLTF,TGTGCCAGCAGCTTGGAAGGGCCAGGGGCCAACGTCCTGACTTTC
NA,TRBJ2-3,TRBV20-1,TRBD1,CSARDTDRSTSTDTQYF,TGCAGTGCTAGAGATACGGACAGGAGCACTAGCACAGATACGCAGTATTTT
many,TRBJ2-6,TRBV12-3/TRBV12-4,NA,CASTTSEAGANVLTF,TGTGCCAGCACAACGTCGGAGGCTGGGGCCAACGTCCTGACTTTC
NA,TRBJ1-1,TRBV6-5,NA,CASRKAGRTEAFF,TGTGCCAGCAGAAAGGCGGGTCGGACTGAAGCTTTCTTT
few,TRBJ1-2,TRBV20-1,NA,CSAPHRESFDGYTF,TGCAGTGCACCCCACAGGGAATCCTTCGATGGCTACACCTTC
few,TRBJ2-1,TRBV5-1,TRBD2,CASSFSGTSGEQFF,TGCGCCAGCAGCTTTTCCGGGACTAGCGGCGAGCAGTTCTTC
NA,TRBJ1-2,TRBV29-1,TRBD1,CSVRDREKGVFYGYTF,TGCAGCGTGAGGGACAGGGAAAAGGGGGTCTTCTATGGCTACACCTTC
NA,TRBJ1-1,TRBV7-9,NA,CASSLALGGTFF,TGTGCCAGCAGCTTAGCACTGGGGGGGACTTTCTTT
NA,TRBJ2-5,TRBV25-1,NA,CASSESAGLGETQYF,TGTGCCAGCAGTGAATCGGCGGGGTTGGGGGAGACCCAGTACTTC
NA,TRBJ2-1,TRBV5-1,NA,CASSSNGGKAFDEQFF,TGCGCCAGCAGCTCTAACGGAGGAAAGGCTTTCGATGAGCAGTTCTTC
few,TRBJ2-2,TRBV28,NA,CASSLPAGSNTGELFF,TGTGCCAGCAGTTTACCGGCCGGTTCGAACACCGGGGAGCTGTTTTTT